These T cell receptor beta chains were read from a single sample in a study of shared clonotypes between healthy human individuals. Clones were sequenced by immunoSEQ multiplex PCR, and TCRdb holds only the in-frame ones, with some missing. The sample records some 2,400,000 clones, approximately 95% being singletons. Sequencing was carried out using naive CD4+ T cells sorted from blood. All receptors come from a young man in good health. CDR3s include the opening cysteine and the closing phenylalanine or tryptophan. A D gene is named only where the DNA matches it firmly. Not every row has a clone size; where given, it reads once, few, many or a size class.

>NA|TRBV28|few|TRBJ1-2
TGTGCCAGCAGTCCCCCCAGCAGGTATGGCTACACCTTC
CASSPPSRYGYTF
>NA|TRBV2|NA|TRBJ1-1
TGTGCCAGCAGTGCACTCAGGGAATCTGAAGCTTTCTTT
CASSALRESEAFF
>NA|TRBV10-1|NA|TRBJ1-1
TGCGCCAGCAGCGCCGACAGGATGACTGAAGCTTTCTTT
CASSADRMTEAFF
>NA|TRBV4-1|NA|TRBJ1-4
TGCGCCAGCAGCCAAGATCGTGGTCCGATTAATGAAAAACTGTTTTTT
CASSQDRGPINEKLFF
>NA|TRBV6-6|NA|TRBJ2-7
TGTGCCAGCAGTCTACATGGTTCCGGCTTGGAGCAGTACTTC
CASSLHGSGLEQYF
>NA|TRBV30|once|TRBJ2-1
TGTGCCTGGAGTGGCAGGGGAAAGGAGCAGTTCTTC
CAWSGRGKEQFF
>TRBD1|TRBV28|once|TRBJ1-2
TGTGCCAGCAGTAAGGACAGGGCTAACTATGGCTACACCTTC
CASSKDRANYGYTF
>NA|TRBV7-2|NA|TRBJ2-1
TGTGCCAGCAGCTTAGCGAGCGGAGCTTACAATGAGCAGTTCTTC
CASSLASGAYNEQFF
>NA|TRBV19|NA|TRBJ1-2
TGTGCCAGTAGTAGACAGAACTATGGCTACACCTTC
CASSRQNYGYTF
>NA|TRBV5-1|NA|TRBJ1-1
TGCGCCAGCAGCTTGACAGGGAACAGGAACACTGAAGCTTTCTTT
CASSLTGNRNTEAFF
>NA|TRBV5-1|once|TRBJ2-7
TGCGCCAGCAGCTCCCCCGTGGCAGGGGCCAGCTACGAGCAGTACTTC
CASSSPVAGASYEQYF
>NA|TRBV18|NA|TRBJ2-7
TGTGCCAGCTCACCAGTAATAGGCGAGCAGTACTTC
CASSPVIGEQYF
>NA|TRBV4-3|NA|TRBJ2-7
TGCGCCAGCAGCGAATCGAAGGGGTTTAGCTACGAGCAGTACTTC
CASSESKGFSYEQYF
>TRBD2|TRBV4-1|NA|TRBJ2-7
TGCGCCAGCAGCCTTACGACTAGCGGGACTTCCTACGAGCAGTACTTC
CASSLTTSGTSYEQYF
>NA|TRBV21-1|NA|TRBJ1-5
TGTGCCAGCAGCAAAGCGGAGAGACACCCATATAGCAATCAGCCCCAGCATTTT
CASSKAERHPYSNQPQHF
>NA|TRBV10-3|NA|TRBJ2-7
TGTGCCATCAGGTTGGGGCCTACCTACGAGCAGTACTTC
CAIRLGPTYEQYF
>TRBD1|TRBV5-1|NA|TRBJ1-1
TGCGCCAGCAGCTTGGGAGGGGGCCGCTCCAACACTGAAGCTTTCTTT
CASSLGGGRSNTEAFF
>TRBD2|TRBV19|NA|TRBJ2-3
TGTGCCAGTAGTCCTAGCGGGGGCAACAAGGAGGTAGATACGCAGTATTTT
CASSPSGGNKEVDTQYF
>NA|TRBV28|NA|TRBJ2-7
TGTGCCAGCAGCCAGACTAGGTTCGAGCAGTACTTC
CASSQTRFEQYF
>NA|TRBV28|NA|TRBJ1-4
TGTGCCAGCCGCGGAGGGCCATGGGCTAATGAAAAACTGTTTTTT
CASRGGPWANEKLFF
>TRBD1|TRBV30|once|TRBJ1-2
TGTGCCTGGAGAGGACAGGGGAAGGGTGGCTACACCTTC
CAWRGQGKGGYTF
>NA|TRBV6-6|NA|TRBJ1-1
TGTGCCAGCAGCGCTACAGAGAACACTGAAGCTTTCTTT
CASSATENTEAFF
>NA|TRBV5-1|NA|TRBJ2-5
TGCGCCAGCTGCCTATCTACTAGCCGAGAGACCCAGTACTTC
CASCLSTSRETQYF
>NA|TRBV5-4|NA|TRBJ2-3
TGTGCCAGCAGCAAGGGCGGGGTAGCGGCAGATACGCAGTATTTT
CASSKGGVAADTQYF
>TRBD1|TRBV4-1|NA|TRBJ2-7
TGCGCCAGCAGTCGGGACAGGGGAGGCTTCCACTACGAGCAGTACTTC
CASSRDRGGFHYEQYF
>TRBD2|TRBV5-1|NA|TRBJ2-5
TGCGCCAGCAGCTTGGGAGTAGCGGGAGGCGGGGAGACCCAGTACTTC
CASSLGVAGGGETQYF
>NA|TRBV11-2|NA|TRBJ2-7
TGTGCCAGCAGTGACCGACAGACCTACGAGCAGTACTTC
CASSDRQTYEQYF
>NA|TRBV6-1|NA|TRBJ2-2
TGTGCCAGCAGTGACCACAGGGCCACCGGGGAGCTGTTTTTT
CASSDHRATGELFF
>TRBD1|TRBV19|NA|TRBJ1-3
TGTGCCAGTAGTGGAGGGGGCCTCTCTGGAAACACCATATATTTT
CASSGGGLSGNTIYF
>NA|TRBV19|NA|TRBJ2-3
TGTGCCATATCCCGCACAGTTACTAGCACAGATACGCAGTATTTT
CAISRTVTSTDTQYF
>NA|TRBV10-3|NA|TRBJ1-5
TGTGCCATCAGTGAAGGGCTCAAGCCCCAGCATTTT
CAISEGLKPQHF
>TRBD1|TRBV27|NA|TRBJ2-7
TGTGCCAGCAGTCGCACAGGGGCCTACGAGCAGTACTTC
CASSRTGAYEQYF
>NA|TRBV18|NA|TRBJ1-4
TGTGCCAGCTCACCCTCTTTGGGTGCAACTAATGAAAAACTGTTTTTT
CASSPSLGATNEKLFF
>NA|TRBV10-3|NA|TRBJ1-2
TGTGCCATCAGTGAGGCGGGGGGCCGGCTCGGCGGCTACACCTTC
CAISEAGGRLGGYTF
>NA|TRBV6-1|NA|TRBJ1-6
TGTGCCAGCAGTGAGGGCAGCAGTTACTCCTATAATTCACCCCTCCACTTT
CASSEGSSYSYNSPLHF
>NA|TRBV30|NA|TRBJ2-5
TGTGCCTGGAGTGTAGGTAGGGGGGGAGAGACCCAGTACTTC
CAWSVGRGGETQYF
>TRBD2|TRBV27|once|TRBJ2-1
TGTGCCAGCAGTTTATCCTCTAGCGGGAGATACCGGTACAATGAGCAGTTCTTC
CASSLSSSGRYRYNEQFF
>NA|TRBV28|NA|TRBJ1-2
TGTGCCAGCAGTTTGGAGAGCGTCTATGGCTACACCTTC
CASSLESVYGYTF
>NA|TRBV7-9|NA|TRBJ2-5
TGTGCCAGCAGCTTAGAACGAAGCTTCCTCGGGGAGACCCAGTACTTC
CASSLERSFLGETQYF
>TRBD1|TRBV11-3|once|TRBJ2-3
TGTGCCAGCAGCAAACAGGGGGCAGAAGATACGCAGTATTTT
CASSKQGAEDTQYF
>TRBD2|TRBV28|NA|TRBJ2-5
TGTGCCAGCAGGACGCGGGGGGAGGGGGAGACCCAGTACTTC
CASRTRGEGETQYF
>NA|TRBV27|NA|TRBJ1-6
TGTGCCAGCAGTTTTTCATTTAGCTCCTATAATTCACCCCTCCACTTT
CASSFSFSSYNSPLHF
>NA|TRBV30|NA|TRBJ1-2
TGTGCCTGGAGTGGTGCTGGCTACACCTTC
CAWSGAGYTF
>TRBD1|TRBV6-5|NA|TRBJ2-5
TGTGCCAGCAGTCCGGACAGGGTGGGACAAGAGACCCAGTACTTC
CASSPDRVGQETQYF
>TRBD1|TRBV29-1|NA|TRBJ2-7
TGCAGCGTGGATACAGGGGACAAATCCTACGAGCAGTACTTC
CSVDTGDKSYEQYF
>NA|TRBV10-3|NA|TRBJ2-1
TGTGCCATCAGTGGAAGGAGAGGCTCCTACAATGAGCAGTTCTTC
CAISGRRGSYNEQFF
>NA|TRBV5-6|NA|TRBJ2-3
TGTGCCAGCAGCAGCAGGGGCACAGATACGCAGTATTTT
CASSSRGTDTQYF
>TRBD2|TRBV7-2|NA|TRBJ2-7
TGTGCCAGCAGCATAACGACCGGGACTAGCGGCTCCTACGAGCAGTACTTC
CASSITTGTSGSYEQYF
>NA|TRBV7-6|NA|TRBJ1-4
TGTGCCAGCAGCCCCTCGGGGTCCACTAATGAAAAACTGTTTTTT
CASSPSGSTNEKLFF
>TRBD1|TRBV5-1|NA|TRBJ2-3
TGCGCCAGCAGCCCGCGGACAGGGGAGTCGGATACGCAGTATTTT
CASSPRTGESDTQYF